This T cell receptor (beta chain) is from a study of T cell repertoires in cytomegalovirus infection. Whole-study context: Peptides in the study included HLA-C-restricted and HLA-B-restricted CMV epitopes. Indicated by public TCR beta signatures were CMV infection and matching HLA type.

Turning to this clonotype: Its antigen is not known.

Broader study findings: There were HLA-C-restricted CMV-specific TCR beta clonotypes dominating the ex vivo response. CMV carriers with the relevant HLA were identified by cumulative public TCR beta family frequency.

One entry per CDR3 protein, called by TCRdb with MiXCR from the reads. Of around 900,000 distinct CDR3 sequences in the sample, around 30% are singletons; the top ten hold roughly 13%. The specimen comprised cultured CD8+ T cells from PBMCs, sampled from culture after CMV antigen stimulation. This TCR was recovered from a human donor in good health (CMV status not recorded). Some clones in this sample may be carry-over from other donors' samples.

Here the CDR3 reads CAISPDRDDETQYF. The DNA for the CDR3 is TGTGCCATCAGCCCCGACAGGGACGACGAGACCCAGTACTTC. The chain combines TRBV10-3 with TRBJ2-5, with 7 bases lining up with TRBD1. CDR3 length equals 14 residues. The J segment lost 5 bases and the V segment lost 6 bases, leaving 9 bases of the junction unmatched. CDR1 is ENHRY and CDR2 is SYGVKD in the germline V gene.